This T cell receptor beta chain was captured by sequencing in a study of T cells in Graves' hyperthyroidism and ophthalmopathy. The CDR3 regions of TCR beta were amplified from RNA transcripts. First-round RT-PCR of the TCR CDR3 relied on the HTBI primer set. TCRdb fed the multiplex PCR reads into MiXCR, producing one record per CDR3 protein. The sample shows 550,000 to 650,000 distinct CDR3 sequences, roughly 15% of them seen only once. Sequencing used blood. The clonotype originates from a woman aged 40 to 49 with Graves' hyperthyroidism.

The CDR3 nucleotides are TGTGCCACCAGCAGTACCGTAGGGACAACGAAAAGTGAAAAACTGTTTTTT. Its translation is CATSSTVGTTKSEKLFF. The chain joins TRBV15 to TRBJ1-4; D perhaps matches TRBD1 (6 bases). Trimming took off 3 bases at V and 7 bases at J, with 21 bases between the two ends. CDR1 and CDR2 from the germline V gene are LNHNV and YYDKDF (reference sequence). This CDR3 contains 17 residues. The full variable domain, with the rest looked up from reference TRBV15 and TRBJ1-4, is DAMVIQNPRYQVTQFGKPVTLSCSQTLNHNVMYWYQQKSSQAPKLLFHYYDKDFNNEADTPDNFQSRRPNTSFCFLDIRSPGLGDTAMYLCATSSTVGTTKSEKLFFGSGTQLSVL.